One sample yielded the 9 T cell receptor beta chains listed below, sequenced in a study of beta chain features in type 1 diabetes. All of the isolated RNA was reverse transcribed, so expressed TCRB transcripts were sequenced. Clones were read by immunoSEQ multiplex PCR, and TCRdb kept only the in-frame ones, dropping some. This repertoire shows roughly 300,000 clones, around 15% found once; its top ten account for approximately 7%. Source material: central memory CD4+ T cells from blood. These receptors all stem from a man younger than 45 in good health.

In this sample, this clone turned up many times. The chain combines TRBV21-1 with TRBJ2-7; TRBD2, as called in the table, went unchecked against the DNA. TRBV21-1 is shown as a pseudogene. There are 17 residues in the CDR3. CDR3 bases: TGTGCCAGCAGCAAGAGGCAGCCAGAGGGTGTTCGAAACGAGCAGTACTTC. Residues: CASSKRQPEGVRNEQYF.

This clone was counted at least ten times. The CDR3 nucleotides read TGTGCCAGCAGCTATTCAGGGTTCGTCCGGGGAAACATTCAGTACTTC. It codes for CASSYSGFVRGNIQYF. V is TRBV5-4 and J is TRBJ2-4; tentatively, D is TRBD1 or TRBD2 (5 bases each). The CDR3 is 16 residues long. Germline-derived CDR1 and CDR2 are SGHNT and YYREEE (reference sequence). Between the trimmed V and J ends, which lost 3 bases and 6 bases, there was a span of 19 bases. Full variable domain (rest looked up from reference TRBV5-4 and TRBJ2-4): ETGVTQSPTHLIKTRGQQVTLRCSSQSGHNTVSWYQQALGQGPQFIFQYYREEENGRGNFPPRFSGLQFPNYSSELNVNALELDDSALYLCASSYSGFVRGNIQYFGAGTRLSVL.

This chain uses TRBV7-2 with TRBJ2-5; D call uncertain. The germline CDR1 and CDR2 sequences are SGHTA and FQGNSA. The CDR3 extends over 15 amino acids. Trimming left V 1 base short and J 2 bases short, with 11 bases between. CDR3 bases: TGTGCCAGCAGCTTAGGAGTAGGCTCGCAAGAGACCCAGTACTTC. The encoded protein is CASSLGVGSQETQYF.

J is TRBJ2-1 and V is TRBV4-3; TRBD2 aligns across 9 bases. CDR1 and CDR2 (germline): LGHNA, YSLEER. After removal of 4 bases from V and 8 bases from J, the junction contained 3 bases not matched to a gene. The CDR3 covers 13 residues. The CDR3: CASSRERGDEQFF. CDR3 bases: TGCGCCAGCAGCCGAGAGCGGGGGGATGAGCAGTTCTTC.

The V and J genes are TRBV11-3 and TRBJ1-2; D is possibly TRBD1 (5 bases). The V and J ends lost 4 bases and 5 bases respectively, with 11 bases between them. Looked up from germline, CDR1 is SGHNT and CDR2 is YENEEA. This CDR3 is built from 13 residues. CDR3 nucleotides: TGTGCCAGCAGCTCGCCCCGACAGTATGGCTACACCTTC. Amino acid sequence: CASSSPRQYGYTF.

This sequence joins TRBV30 and TRBJ1-1; D call uncertain. V was pared by 1 base and J by 2 bases, with 11 bases between. The germline gives CDR1 GTSNPN, CDR2 SVGIG (reference sequence). The CDR3 totals 14 residues. The CDR3 DNA follows: TGTGCCTGGAGTGGGGTGGGTTACAACACTGAAGCTTTCTTT. Translating gives CAWSGVGYNTEAFF. Full variable domain (remainder filled in from reference TRBV30 and TRBJ1-1): SQTIHQWPATLVQPVGSPLSLECTVEGTSNPNLYWYRQAAGRGLQLLFYSVGIGQISSEVPQNLSASRPQDRQFILSSKKLLLSDSGFYLCAWSGVGYNTEAFFGQGTRLTVV.

This clone was counted ten times or more. This chain joins TRBV7-2 and TRBJ2-4, with D hard to call. Germline V gives CDR1 SGHTA, CDR2 FQGNSA. Trimming left V 5 bases short and J 2 bases short, with 13 bases between. This CDR3 spans 15 amino acids. The chain's CDR3 is CASSPPLSPKNIQYF. Written as DNA, the CDR3 is TGTGCCAGCAGCCCACCGCTCAGTCCCAAAAACATTCAGTACTTC.

This clone turned up a few times. This chain links TRBV7-6 with TRBJ2-3, with D possibly being TRBD2 (5 bases). Trimming removed 5 bases at V and 3 bases at J, with 9 bases between. The CDR3 extends over 13 amino acids. Germline CDR1 is SGHVS and CDR2 is FNYEAQ. DNA for the CDR3: TGTGCCAGCAGCCCTCGGGATACAGATACGCAGTATTTT. Protein sequence: CASSPRDTDTQYF.

At least ten counts were recorded for this clone. The V and J genes are TRBV29-1 and TRBJ1-3, with D unresolved. Deletions cut 0 bases from V and 7 bases from J, with 16 bases between. The CDR3 runs 15 residues. Per germline, CDR1 SQVTM and CDR2 ANQGSEA. The CDR3 nucleotides read TGCAGCGTTGAAGATACTAGATTGTCCGTCAACACCATATATTTT. Protein sequence: CSVEDTRLSVNTIYF.